This entry lists 2 T cell receptor beta chains sequenced from one sample in a study of cytomegalovirus exposure and HLA in healthy donors. With 60 Vbeta and 13 Jbeta primers, the PCR was carried out. Assay: immunoSEQ multiplex PCR; the TCRdb copy retains only in-frame clones and omits some. The repertoire holds 90,000 to 130,000 clones, 76% seen once, with 13% in the top ten. Specimen: PBMCs. Receptors were obtained from a man aged 30 to 39 in good health and CMV-seropositive.

CDR3 residues: CASSEPRTGSPEAFF. The CDR3 nucleotides read TGTGCCAGCAGTGAACCTAGGACAGGGTCCCCTGAAGCTTTCTTT. This rearrangement joins TRBV2 to TRBJ1-1; TRBD1 matches at 8 bases. J lost 6 bases, V lost 2 bases, and 8 bases had no gene match. CDR1 SNHLY and CDR2 FYNNEI come from the germline V gene. CDR3 length: 15 amino acids.

This chain uses TRBV14 with TRBJ2-5; a weak D match, TRBD2 (5 bases). The germline gives CDR1 SGHDN, CDR2 FVKESK. V was pared by 0 bases and J by 1 base, with 18 bases between. The CDR3 has 18 amino acids. The CDR3 loop reads CASSQDGDTLGVQETQYF. Written as DNA, the CDR3 is TGTGCCAGCAGCCAAGATGGAGACACCCTCGGGGTCCAAGAGACCCAGTACTTC.